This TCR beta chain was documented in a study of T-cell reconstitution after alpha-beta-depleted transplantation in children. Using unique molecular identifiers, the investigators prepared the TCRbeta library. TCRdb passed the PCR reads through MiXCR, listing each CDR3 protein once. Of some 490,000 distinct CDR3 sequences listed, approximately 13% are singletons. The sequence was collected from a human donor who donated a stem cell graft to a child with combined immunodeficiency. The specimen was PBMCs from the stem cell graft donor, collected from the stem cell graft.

This chain's CDR3 is CASSFGLPFSGANVLTF. The DNA for the CDR3 is TGTGCCAGCAGCTTCGGGCTCCCCTTCTCTGGGGCCAACGTCCTGACTTTC. This rearrangement joins TRBV5-4 to TRBJ2-6; no clear D gene. The V end lost 2 bases, the J end lost 0 bases, and 12 bases lay between the germline ends. This CDR3 is 17 amino acids long. Germline V CDR1 and CDR2: SGHNT, YYREEE (reference sequence).